The T cell receptor beta chain under discussion was sequenced for a study of T-cell reconstitution after alpha-beta-depleted transplantation in children. A word on this clonotype: The antigen is undetermined.

Overall study results and limits: When one year had passed after transplant, most T-cell counts and diversity came from newly produced T cells. As was reported, about two months after transplant, alpha-beta T cells came from several hundred expanded graft clones.

A library of TCRbeta sequences, prepared with unique molecular identifiers, was generated. Using its own MiXCR run on the PCR reads, TCRdb lists one record per CDR3 protein. The table has hundreds of thousands of distinct CDR3 sequences, approximately 13% seen once; the top ten hold 2.2%. The receptor was derived from a male patient between 10 and 17 years old who had a stem cell transplant for acute myeloid leukemia, so the T cells may come from the graft donor. Sequenced material: PBMCs, mostly from graft donor cells, taken 360 days after TCRalphabeta/CD19-depleted stem cell transplant.

The CDR3 reads CSASGNTDTQYF. In nucleotides, the CDR3 is TGCAGTGCTAGCGGGAATACAGATACGCAGTATTTT. V usage is TRBV20-1 and J usage is TRBJ2-3; possibly TRBD2 for D (5 bases). Per germline, CDR1 DFQATT and CDR2 SNEGSKA (reference sequence). The V end was cut by 3 bases, the J end by 3 bases, with 7 bases between. The CDR3 extends over 12 amino acids.